Described below is a single T cell receptor beta chain sequence and its context. Its antigen is unidentified. The data stem from a study of vaccination and CD4 T cells after COVID-19. Whole-study context: Either a CEFX pool, an HIV-1 Nef pool, or no peptide was added to control cultures.

The CDR3 covers 14 residues. Germline V gene data show CDR1 as MDHEN and CDR2 as SYDVKM. V lost 6 bases to trimming and J lost 0 bases, with 11 bases between them. Sample treatment: roughly 11-day PBMC culture with coronavirus spike peptide pools or control peptides (ViraFEST assay). ViraFEST stimulated the growth of antigen-specific T cells using peptide pools and subsequently profiled their TCRs by sequencing. Oncomine TCR Beta short-read sequencing was applied to DNA from cultured CD4+ T cells. One entry per CDR3 protein, called by TCRdb with MiXCR from the PCR reads. The sample contains about 12,000 distinct CDR3 sequences, about three fifths of which appear only once.

This clonotype was sampled from a human donor who had recovered from COVID-19. The chain combines TRBV28 with TRBJ2-5, with no clear D. Sequences were obtained from CD4+ T cells from blood, cultured in vitro. The CDR3 here is CASSSSVYQETQYF. The CDR3 nucleotides are TGTGCCAGCAGCTCGTCAGTGTACCAAGAGACCCAGTACTTC.